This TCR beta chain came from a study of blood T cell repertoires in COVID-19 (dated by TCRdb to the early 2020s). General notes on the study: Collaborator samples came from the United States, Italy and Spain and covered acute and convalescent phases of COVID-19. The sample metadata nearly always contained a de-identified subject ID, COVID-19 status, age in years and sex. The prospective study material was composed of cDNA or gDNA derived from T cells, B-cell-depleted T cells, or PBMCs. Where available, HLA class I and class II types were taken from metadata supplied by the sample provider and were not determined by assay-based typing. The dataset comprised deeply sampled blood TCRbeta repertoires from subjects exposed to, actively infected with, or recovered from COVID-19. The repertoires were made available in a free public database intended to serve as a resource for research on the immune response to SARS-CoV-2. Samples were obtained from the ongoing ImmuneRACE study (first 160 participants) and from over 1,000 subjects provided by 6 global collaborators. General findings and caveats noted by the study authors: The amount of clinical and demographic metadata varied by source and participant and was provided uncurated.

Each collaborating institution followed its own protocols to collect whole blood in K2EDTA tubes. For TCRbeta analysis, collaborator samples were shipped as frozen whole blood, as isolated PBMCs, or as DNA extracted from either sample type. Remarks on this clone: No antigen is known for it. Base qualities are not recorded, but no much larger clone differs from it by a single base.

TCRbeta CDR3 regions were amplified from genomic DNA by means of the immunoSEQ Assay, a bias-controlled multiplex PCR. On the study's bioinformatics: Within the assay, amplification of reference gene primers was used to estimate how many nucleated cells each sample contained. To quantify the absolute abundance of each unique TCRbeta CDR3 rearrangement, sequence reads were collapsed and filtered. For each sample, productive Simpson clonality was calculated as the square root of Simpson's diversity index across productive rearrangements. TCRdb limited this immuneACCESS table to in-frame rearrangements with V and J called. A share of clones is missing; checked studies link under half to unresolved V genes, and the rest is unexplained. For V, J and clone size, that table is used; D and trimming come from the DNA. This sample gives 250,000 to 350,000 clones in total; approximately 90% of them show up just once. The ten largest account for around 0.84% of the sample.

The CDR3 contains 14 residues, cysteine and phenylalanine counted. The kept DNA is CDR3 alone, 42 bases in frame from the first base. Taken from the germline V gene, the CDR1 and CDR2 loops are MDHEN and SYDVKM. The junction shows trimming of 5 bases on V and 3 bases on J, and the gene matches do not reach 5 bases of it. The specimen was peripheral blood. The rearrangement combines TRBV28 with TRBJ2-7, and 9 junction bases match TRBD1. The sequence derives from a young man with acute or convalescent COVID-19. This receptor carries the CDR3 CASSGTGSSYEQYF. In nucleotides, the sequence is TGTGCCAGCAGTGGGACAGGGAGTAGCTACGAGCAGTACTTC.